The rows below give T cell receptor beta chains drawn from one sample of a study of vaccination and CD4 T cells after COVID-19. TCRdb recomputed calls from the PCR reads with MiXCR, one row per CDR3 protein. The profile covers fewer than 20,000 distinct CDR3 sequences, with just under 50% appearing a single time and less than 5% taken by the ten largest. No antigen has been identified for these receptors. The material was CD4+ T cells from blood, cultured in vitro, obtained before SARS-CoV-2 vaccination. Receptor source: a human donor who had recovered from COVID-19. Both conserved end residues are part of each CDR3. Each record gives: D gene, V gene, J gene, clone size, CDR3 DNA, CDR3 protein. A D gene is named only where the DNA matches it firmly. Where a row states a size, it is once, few, many or the class of an expanded clone; other rows omit it.

-,TRBV19,TRBJ1-6,-,TGTGCCAGTAGTACCTCGGGCGTAAATAATTCACCCCTCCACTTT,CASSTSGVNNSPLHF
-,TRBV4-2,TRBJ2-2,-,TGTGCCAGCAGCCAAGATTTGGCCTCGGAGCTGTTTTTT,CASSQDLASELFF
-,TRBV30,TRBJ1-6,-,TGTGCCTGGAGTGCCACGAGGGTCTCGGTTAGTGGGTCACCCCTCCACTTT,CAWSATRVSVSGSPLHF
TRBD1,TRBV7-2,TRBJ1-1,-,TGTGCCAGCAGCTCGGGACAGGGGCCGACTGAAGCTTTCTTT,CASSSGQGPTEAFF
-,TRBV12-3/TRBV12-4,TRBJ1-1,-,TGTGCCAGCAGCCGCGGACCAGGGTCTGAAGCTTTCTTT,CASSRGPGSEAFF
-,TRBV2,TRBJ1-6,-,TGTGCCAGCAGTTCAGGGAATAATTCACCCCTCCACTTT,CASSSGNNSPLHF
TRBD1,TRBV15,TRBJ1-2,-,TGTGCCACCAGCACCAGAATGACAGGGCAAGGCTACACCTTC,CATSTRMTGQGYTF
-,TRBV6-1,TRBJ2-7,-,TGTGCCAGCAGTACCCAGCGGGCCTACGAGCAGTACTTC,CASSTQRAYEQYF
-,TRBV7-9,TRBJ2-5,-,TGTGCCAGCAGCCATGACAGCCTCCCGAAGACCCAGTACTTC,CASSHDSLPKTQYF
TRBD1,TRBV2,TRBJ1-2,-,TGTGCCAGCAGGGTACAGGCCTCACAGGGGGGCTACACCTTC,CASRVQASQGGYTF
-,TRBV6-2/TRBV6-3,TRBJ1-5,-,TGTGCCAGCAGTTCGTCCAGACGAAGTAGTCAGCCCCAGCATTTT,CASSSSRRSSQPQHF
TRBD1,TRBV6-2/TRBV6-3,TRBJ1-1,few,TGTGCCAGCAGAAGAAGACAGGGGTGGGACACTGAAGCTTTCTTT,CASRRRQGWDTEAFF
-,TRBV6-2/TRBV6-3,TRBJ1-4,-,TGTGCCAGCCAGGGACGGAATAATGAAAAACTGTTTTTT,CASQGRNNEKLFF
TRBD2,TRBV6-5,TRBJ2-3,-,TGTGCCAGCAGTTACACCCCGGGACTAGCGGGCTACACAGATACGCAGTATTTT,CASSYTPGLAGYTDTQYF
TRBD1,TRBV27,TRBJ2-6,few,TGTGCCAGCAGTTTAAGGACAGGAGCCCCCGGGGCCAACGTCCTGACTTTC,CASSLRTGAPGANVLTF
-,TRBV7-6,TRBJ1-1,-,TGTGCCAGCAGCTCTGACCAGGGGCTTCGCACTGAAGCTTTCTTT,CASSSDQGLRTEAFF
-,TRBV15,TRBJ1-1,-,TGTGCCACCAGCAGAGACAGGGGAAGGACTGAAGCTTTCTTT,CATSRDRGRTEAFF
TRBD2,TRBV2,TRBJ2-3,-,TGTGCCAGCAGAGGGACTAGCGGACCAGATACGCAGTATTTT,CASRGTSGPDTQYF
-,TRBV10-1,TRBJ1-2,few,TGCGCCATCACACGGGGACAATCTAACTATGGCTACACCTTC,CAITRGQSNYGYTF
-,TRBV28,TRBJ2-7,-,TGTGCCAGCACCACTACTGGGTTCAGCTCCTACGAGCAGTACTTC,CASTTTGFSSYEQYF
-,TRBV15,TRBJ1-5,-,TGTGCCACCAGCAGACAGGGGCAAGGGAGGCCCCAGCATTTT,CATSRQGQGRPQHF
-,TRBV30,TRBJ1-2,-,TGTGCCTGGAGTGTAAGGGGAAACTATGGCTACACCTTC,CAWSVRGNYGYTF
-,TRBV11-3,TRBJ2-5,-,TGTGCCAGCAGCTTAGAGTACGAAGAGACCCAGTACTTC,CASSLEYEETQYF
-,TRBV5-6,TRBJ1-2,-,TGTGCCAGCAGCTTGGCCGGGGGGATACGCCAGAACTATGGCTACACCTTC,CASSLAGGIRQNYGYTF
TRBD1,TRBV2,TRBJ1-5,-,TGTGCCAGCAGTTTTAACAGGGGCGTTCAGCCCCAGCATTTT,CASSFNRGVQPQHF
TRBD2,TRBV7-8,TRBJ2-5,-,TGTGCCAGCAGCTTATCGGGGGGGCGAAGGGAGACCCAGTACTTC,CASSLSGGRRETQYF
-,TRBV7-2,TRBJ2-1,-,TGTGCCAGCAGCTTACCCGACAGGAACAATGAGCAGTTCTTC,CASSLPDRNNEQFF
-,TRBV20-1,TRBJ1-2,-,TGCAGCGCGGACGCTAACTATGGCTACACCTTC,CSADANYGYTF
-,TRBV28,TRBJ1-5,-,TGTGCCAGCAGTTTGGATGCAGGCAAGCCCCAGCATTTT,CASSLDAGKPQHF
TRBD1,TRBV27,TRBJ1-2,-,TGTGCCAGCGGATTTTCGACAGGGATGTATGGCTACACCTTC,CASGFSTGMYGYTF
-,TRBV7-3,TRBJ1-2,-,TGTGCCAGCAGCTTAAGAGGGGAAGACTATGGCTACACCTTC,CASSLRGEDYGYTF
-,TRBV20-1,TRBJ2-2,few,TGCAGTGCTAGAGGATGGGTGAACACCGGGGAGCTGTTTTTT,CSARGWVNTGELFF
TRBD1,TRBV19,TRBJ1-2,-,TGTGCCAGTTCTAAGACAGGGGCTCGAGAGGGCTACACCTTC,CASSKTGAREGYTF
-,TRBV20-1,TRBJ1-2,few,TGCAGTGCTAGACTGAGGGGGAATTCGGAAGGCTACACCTTC,CSARLRGNSEGYTF
-,TRBV21-1,TRBJ1-5,few,TGTGCCAGCAGCAAAGACGAGGGGGCTAAATGCAATCAGCCCCAGCATTTT,CASSKDEGAKCNQPQHF
-,TRBV7-2,TRBJ1-5,-,TGTGCCAGCAGCCCCGCCGCTGATCAGCCCCAGCATTTT,CASSPAADQPQHF
-,TRBV28,TRBJ1-3,-,TGTGCCAGCAGAAAACAGGGTACTCCTGGAAACACCATATATTTT,CASRKQGTPGNTIYF
-,TRBV28,TRBJ1-5,-,TGTGCCAGCAGTTTAGGCGCCTCGCAGCCCCAGCATTTT,CASSLGASQPQHF
-,TRBV19,TRBJ2-7,-,TGTGCCAGTAGTTGGAAGGGGACGGGAGAGCAGTACTTC,CASSWKGTGEQYF
-,TRBV28,TRBJ2-3,few,TGTGCCAGCAGTCCGTCGGACAGCACAGATACGCAGTATTTT,CASSPSDSTDTQYF
-,TRBV11-3,TRBJ1-3,-,TGTGCCAGCAGCCAATTACCGGACAGTTTTGGAAACACCATATATTTT,CASSQLPDSFGNTIYF
TRBD1,TRBV6-5,TRBJ1-2,few,TGTGCCAGCAGTTACCCCGGGACAGGGGAAGGCTACACCTTC,CASSYPGTGEGYTF
TRBD1,TRBV4-3,TRBJ1-6,once,TGCGCCAGCAGCCAATTCCTAAGGACAGGGGGTTCACCCCTCCACTTT,CASSQFLRTGGSPLHF
-,TRBV24-1,TRBJ1-1,-,TGTGCCACCAGTGATTGCATGGAAGAGGTGAACACTGAAGCTTTCTTT,CATSDCMEEVNTEAFF
-,TRBV2,TRBJ1-5,-,TGTGCCAGCAGTGAAGGTATCGAACAGCCCCAGCATTTT,CASSEGIEQPQHF
TRBD2,TRBV11-2,TRBJ2-5,-,TGTGCCAGCAGCCCCGGGACTAGCGGGGACCAAGAGACCCAGTACTTC,CASSPGTSGDQETQYF
-,TRBV30,TRBJ1-6,-,TGTGCCTGGACACAGGGCCCGAATTCACCCCTCCACTTT,CAWTQGPNSPLHF
TRBD1,TRBV28,TRBJ1-6,once,TGTGCCAGCAGTTCTTACGACAGGGACGCCTATAATTCACCCCTCCACTTT,CASSSYDRDAYNSPLHF
-,TRBV7-8,TRBJ1-1,large,TGTGCCAGCAGCTTAAGATTCGGGAACACTGAAGCTTTCTTT,CASSLRFGNTEAFF